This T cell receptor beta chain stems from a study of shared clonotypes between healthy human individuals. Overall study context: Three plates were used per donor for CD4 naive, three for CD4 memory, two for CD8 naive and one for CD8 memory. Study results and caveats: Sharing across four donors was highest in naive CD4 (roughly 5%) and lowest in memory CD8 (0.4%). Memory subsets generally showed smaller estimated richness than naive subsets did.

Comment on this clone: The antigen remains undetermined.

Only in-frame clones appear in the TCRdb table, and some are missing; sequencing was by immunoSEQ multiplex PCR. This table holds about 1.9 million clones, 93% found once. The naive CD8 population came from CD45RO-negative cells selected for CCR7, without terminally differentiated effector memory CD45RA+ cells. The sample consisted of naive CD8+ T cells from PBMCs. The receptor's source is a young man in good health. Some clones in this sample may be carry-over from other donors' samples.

CDR3 region: CASSLGDPRALYSNQPQHF. As DNA, the CDR3 is TGTGCCAGCAGTTTAGGGGACCCTCGAGCCTTGTATAGCAATCAGCCCCAGCATTTT. The rearrangement uses TRBV28 and TRBJ1-5; TRBD1 might be the D (5 bases). V was clipped by 2 bases and J by 0 bases, with 20 bases between them. This CDR3 is 19 amino acids long. Per the germline V gene, CDR1 is MDHEN and CDR2 is SYDVKM.